A single sample is the source of the 21 T cell receptor beta chains below, sequenced in a study of human T cells and chemical hapten exposure (TCRdb year 2021). The time point label, as the study defines it: patch test 1, 2 weeks after DPC sensitization. Taken with the paper, the label for treatment or condition translates to: therapeutic diphenylcyclopropenone sensitization with weekly scalp DPC. The library was made by RACE. The instrument was a NextSeq 500. TCRdb ran its own pipeline on the public reads, namely fastp trimming at Q25 and MiXCR clone calling, and kept in-frame beta chains. Each entry is one CDR3 protein sequence, shown with its most common DNA and genes. Here the sample has 75,000 to 90,000 distinct CDR3 sequences; approximately 12% occur a single time. Of the sample, around 3.2% is held by the ten largest clones. The specimen comprised whole blood, sampled in connection with sensitization to the hapten diphenylcyclopropenone (DPC). The origin of the receptors is a woman aged 60-75 years with alopecia areata. Some clones in this sample may be carry-over from other donors' samples.

This clonotype was seen more than once but under ten times. This chain joins TRBV13 and TRBJ1-2, with TRBD1 matching over 7 bases. Looked up from germline, CDR1 is PRHDT and CDR2 is FYEKMQ (reference sequence). This CDR3 has 13 amino acids. The junction had 6 bases not matched to a gene; V was cut back by 5 bases and J by 6 bases. The DNA of the CDR3 is TGTGCCAGCAGCCAGGACAGGAGAAATGGCTACACCTTC. It specifies CASSQDRRNGYTF.

This chain links TRBV20-1 with TRBJ1-6; D is uncertain. The CDR3 has 13 amino acids. From germline, CDR1 is DFQATT and CDR2 SNEGSKA (reference sequence). The V and J ends lost 6 bases and 5 bases respectively, with 11 bases between them. This CDR3 reads CSAFRADNSPLHF. The CDR3 region has the DNA TGCAGTGCCTTTCGGGCGGATAATTCACCCCTCCACTTT.

The rearrangement uses TRBV30 and TRBJ1-2, with D possibly matching TRBD1 (5 bases). This CDR3 is 12 amino acids long. The V gene lost 0 bases and the J gene lost 14 bases, with 16 bases spanning the gap. Germline lookup yields CDR1 GTSNPN and CDR2 SVGIG (reference sequence). CDR3 region: CAWSVRQGGQTF. DNA for the CDR3: TGTGCCTGGAGTGTACGGCAGGGAGGGCAAACCTTC.

This clonotype was seen at least ten times. The gene calls are TRBV12-3 or TRBV12-4 and TRBJ2-5; D possibly corresponds to TRBD1 (7 bases). V was cut by 1 base and J by 4 bases, with 13 bases left in between. This CDR3 comprises 15 residues. The CDR3 bases are TGTGCCAGCAGTTTAGGTAACAGGGGAGGAGAGACCCAGTACTTC. It is translated as CASSLGNRGGETQYF.

V is TRBV6-5 and J is TRBJ1-1; D not certain. V dropped 6 bases and J dropped 7 bases, with 15 bases sitting between them. Germline assignment: CDR1 MNHEY and CDR2 SVGAGI. The length of the CDR3 is 13 residues. The CDR3 DNA sequence: TGTGCCAGCAGATTATTCCGAAGTTATGAAGCTTTCTTT. This codes for CASRLFRSYEAFF.

This clonotype came up many times. The chain recombines TRBV29-1 with TRBJ2-7, with D unclear. The V gene lost 7 bases and the J gene lost 4 bases, with 14 bases spanning the gap. CDR1 is SQVTM, CDR2 ANQGSEA, per germline. The CDR3 loop spans 12 amino acids. The CDR3 is CSAQGRNYEQYF. The CDR3, as DNA: TGCAGCGCCCAAGGCAGAAATTACGAGCAGTACTTC.

This clonotype has only a few counts. The genes are TRBV6-1 and TRBJ2-7, with 9 bases fitting TRBD2. Trimming took 10 bases from V and 6 from J; bases not matched to a gene: 16. The CDR3 has 15 residues. Germline CDR1 is MNHNS and CDR2 is SASEGT. CDR3 bases: TGTGCCACCCGATTAGCGGGGGCCCCCGTCACCGAGCAGTACTTC. It is translated as CATRLAGAPVTEQYF.

There are a few counts of this clonotype. This chain connects TRBV5-1 to TRBJ1-1; possible D gene TRBD1, 6 bases. Germline V gene data show CDR1 as SGHRS and CDR2 as YFSETQ. With 0 bases removed from V and 6 bases from J, the gap between germline ends came to 12 bases. The CDR3 totals 14 residues. In DNA form, the CDR3 reads TGCGCCAGCAGCTTGGCGGGGGCGAGTGCTGAAGCTTTCTTT. It yields the protein CASSLAGASAEAFF.

This clonotype was seen only a few times. The chain couples TRBV20-1 to TRBJ2-3; D gene ambiguous. The V gene's germline CDR1 is DFQATT and CDR2 SNEGSKA (reference sequence). Trimming took off 7 bases at V and 1 base at J, with 9 bases between the two ends. There are 12 residues in the CDR3. CDR3 region: CSGTAGTDTQYF. CDR3 DNA sequence: TGCAGTGGGACGGCTGGCACAGATACGCAGTATTTT.

In its sample, this clonotype was seen many times. V and J are TRBV7-9 and TRBJ2-4; tentative D call: TRBD2 (5 bases). The CDR3 is made up of 19 amino acids. The V end was cut by 5 bases, the J end by 0 bases, with 23 bases between. The germline gives CDR1 SEHNR, CDR2 FQNEAQ (reference sequence). CDR3 sequence (DNA): TGTGCCAGCAGCCCTCCGAGGAGGCAGGCCGGAGGAGCCAAAAACATTCAGTACTTC. Translated: CASSPPRRQAGGAKNIQYF.

This clonotype was observed a handful of times. The DNA of the CDR3 is TGTGCCAGCAGCGTAGCTATAGGAGACGGGCCTGGAAACACCATATATTTT. Amino acids: CASSVAIGDGPGNTIYF. This chain connects TRBV9 to TRBJ1-3; D unresolved. V was shortened by 0 bases and J by 2 bases, with 15 bases between the two germline ends. Per the germline V gene, CDR1 is SGDLS and CDR2 is YYNGEE. The CDR3 sequence is 17 residues long.

The chain joins TRBV7-2 to TRBJ2-3; 12 bases match TRBD2. The CDR3 spans 17 residues. After removal of 5 bases from V and 1 base from J, the junction contained 7 bases not matched to a gene. Germline V CDR1 and CDR2: SGHTA, FQGNSA. The CDR3 region has the DNA TGTGCCAGCAGCGCGCGACTAGCGGGGGACGGCACAGATACGCAGTATTTT. The encoded protein is CASSARLAGDGTDTQYF.

This clonotype appeared a few times. The chain employs TRBV7-9 and TRBJ2-5; the D is unclear. The germline V gene encodes CDR1 SEHNR and CDR2 FQNEAQ (reference sequence). The germline V and J ends were trimmed by 3 bases and 1 base, with 9 bases remaining between them. The CDR3 covers 14 residues. CDR3: CASSFVASQETQYF. Here the CDR3 DNA reads TGTGCCAGCAGCTTTGTGGCATCCCAAGAGACCCAGTACTTC.

Note on this clonotype: At one of its ends the junction is not consistent with the germline gene, which may arise from a read error. V usage is TRBV3-1 and J usage is TRBJ2-7, with TRBD1 matching 8 bases. Germline V gene lookup returns CDR1 LGHDT and CDR2 YNNKEL (reference sequence). The CDR3 is made up of 14 amino acids. The CDR3 spells CANSQGDRTYEQYF. CDR3 nucleotide sequence: TGTGCCAACAGCCAAGGGGACAGGACATACGAGCAGTACTTC.

This clonotype was observed a handful of times. The chain has TRBV21-1 and TRBJ1-2; TRBD1 is the table's D call and was not checked against the DNA. TRBV21-1 is tagged as a pseudogene. CDR3 length: 14 residues. CDR3 bases: TGTGCCAGCAGCATCCGACAGGGACCCTATGGCTACACCTTC. It yields the protein CASSIRQGPYGYTF.

This clonotype was detected ten times or more. This chain uses TRBV12-3 or TRBV12-4 with TRBJ2-7, with TRBD1 matching over 9 bases. CDR3 length: 12 amino acids. The V segment lost 5 bases and the J segment 4 bases; nucleotides outside the gene matches: 0. CDR3: CASSGTGYEQYF. As DNA, the CDR3 is TGTGCCAGCAGTGGGACAGGGTACGAGCAGTACTTC.

This clonotype is labeled medium-sized. The chain employs TRBV7-2 and TRBJ2-3; D not resolved. CDR3 length equals 12 residues. CDR1 is SGHTA, CDR2 FQGNSA, per germline. The ends were cut back, 1 base at V and 7 bases at J, with 6 bases in the middle. The CDR3 spells CASSLDGNTQYF. The CDR3 bases are TGTGCCAGCAGCTTAGATGGAAATACGCAGTATTTT.

This chain links TRBV19 with TRBJ2-3; no clear D gene. CDR3 length: 16 amino acids. V was cut by 5 bases and J by 0 bases, with 15 bases left in between. Germline loops: CDR1 LNHDA, CDR2 SQIVND (reference sequence). In DNA form, the CDR3 reads TGTGCCAGTAGTCCTATTGCAGGCGTAAGCACAGATACGCAGTATTTT. Protein: CASSPIAGVSTDTQYF.

In this sample, this clonotype turned up many times. This chain joins TRBV7-2 and TRBJ1-2, with 7 positions matching TRBD1. The ends lost 5 bases at V and 10 bases at J; junction bases unmatched: 16. The germline V gene has CDR1 SGHTA and CDR2 FQGNSA. The CDR3 contains 15 residues. CDR3 in DNA: TGTGCCAGCAGCATCGCCGGGACAGTGTCAGTGGACTACACCTTC. It is translated as CASSIAGTVSVDYTF.

This clonotype was counted at least ten times. The chain joins TRBV30 to TRBJ1-2; D ambiguous. Germline CDR1 is GTSNPN and CDR2 is SVGIG (reference sequence). Trimming removed 0 bases at V and 8 bases at J, with 10 bases between. This CDR3 contains 12 residues. As DNA, the CDR3 is TGTGCCTGGAGTGTACGGGGTTCGGGCTACACCTTC. Translating gives CAWSVRGSGYTF.

Ten or more counts support this clonotype. The chain employs TRBV7-3 and TRBJ2-2, with D tentatively TRBD1 or TRBD2 (5 bases each). V lost 1 base and J lost 0, with 6 bases in between. Germline V lookup: CDR1 SGHTA, CDR2 FQGTGA. This CDR3 contains 15 residues. The CDR3 region has the DNA TGTGCCAGCAGCTTAAGGGGACCGAACACCGGGGAGCTGTTTTTT. This translates into CASSLRGPNTGELFF.